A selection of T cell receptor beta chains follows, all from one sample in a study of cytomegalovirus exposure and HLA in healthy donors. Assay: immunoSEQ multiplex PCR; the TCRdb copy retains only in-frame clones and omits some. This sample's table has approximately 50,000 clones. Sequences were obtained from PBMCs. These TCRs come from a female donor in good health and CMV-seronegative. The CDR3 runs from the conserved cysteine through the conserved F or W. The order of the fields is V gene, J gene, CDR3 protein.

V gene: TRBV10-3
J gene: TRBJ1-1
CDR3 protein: CAISGSEGSNTEAFF

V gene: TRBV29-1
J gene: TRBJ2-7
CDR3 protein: CSVEGDRPYEQYF

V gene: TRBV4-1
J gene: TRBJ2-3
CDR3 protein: CATGTSGTDTQYF

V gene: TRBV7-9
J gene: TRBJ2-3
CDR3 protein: CASSSNPDTQYF

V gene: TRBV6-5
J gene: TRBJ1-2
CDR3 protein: CASRGPKDRGYGYTF

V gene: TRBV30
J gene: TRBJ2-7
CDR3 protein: CAWSNRGYEQYF

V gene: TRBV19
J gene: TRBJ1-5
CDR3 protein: CASSIRQGRRNQPQHF

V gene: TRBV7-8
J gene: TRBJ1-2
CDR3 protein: CASSLGHTNYGYTF

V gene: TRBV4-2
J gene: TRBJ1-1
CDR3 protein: CASSQEGREIPEAFF

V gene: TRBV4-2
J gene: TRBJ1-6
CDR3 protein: CASSQEPGAITPLHF

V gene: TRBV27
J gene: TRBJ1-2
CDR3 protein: CASSHGQAPYGYTF

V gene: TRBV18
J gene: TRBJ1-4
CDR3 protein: CASSPGTGQGHTAFF

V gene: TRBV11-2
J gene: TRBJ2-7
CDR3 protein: CASSPRNLDRAYEQYF

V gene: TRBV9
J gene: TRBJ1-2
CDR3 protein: CASSYSREVAYGYTF

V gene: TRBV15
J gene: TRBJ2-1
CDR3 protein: CATEQTHLPLAGGTNEQFF

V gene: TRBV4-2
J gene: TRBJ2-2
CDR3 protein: CASSLSGVKNTGELFF

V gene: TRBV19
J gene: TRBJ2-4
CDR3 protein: CASTGTTKNIQYF

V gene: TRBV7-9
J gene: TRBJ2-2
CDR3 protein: CASSTGTSGRPGELFF

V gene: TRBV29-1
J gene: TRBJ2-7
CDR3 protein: CSVLGTGGNYEQYF

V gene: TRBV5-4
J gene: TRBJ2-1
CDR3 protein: CASILPPNEQFF

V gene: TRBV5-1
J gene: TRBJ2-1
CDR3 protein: CASSLKGLRGEQFF

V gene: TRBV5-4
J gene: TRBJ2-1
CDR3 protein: CASSGLAANEQFF

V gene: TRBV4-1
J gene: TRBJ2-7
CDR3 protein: CASSQDDEQYF

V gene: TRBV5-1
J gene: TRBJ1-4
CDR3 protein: CASSSTGQGNEKLFF